The next 3 T cell receptor beta chains were all read from a single sample in a study of blood T cell repertoires in COVID-19 (dated by TCRdb to 2018 to 2021). Library preparation employed the immunoSEQ multiplex PCR assay. Entries here come from immuneACCESS through TCRdb and include only in-frame sequences with V and J called. Some clones fail to appear in such tables; in the studies checked, an unresolved V gene covers under half of the shortfall, and the cause of the remainder is unknown. The sample records some 460,000 clones, around 89% of which are singletons. Roughly 4% of the sample rests with the top ten. The sequencing input was peripheral blood. Receptors were obtained from a woman aged 25 to 45 with acute or convalescent COVID-19.

The CDR3 sequence is CASSQASGSTDTQYF. The CDR3 DNA follows: TGTGCCAGCAGCCAAGCCAGCGGTAGCACAGATACGCAGTATTTT. The chain employs TRBV3-1 (or the pseudogene TRBV3-2) and TRBJ2-3, with a tentative D call TRBD2 (5 bases). Trimming took off 1 base at V and 0 bases at J, with 8 bases between the two ends. Germline V CDR1 and CDR2: LGHDT, YNNKEL (reference sequence). The CDR3 is 15 residues long.

This chain uses TRBV27 with TRBJ2-7; 10 bases are a match to TRBD1. The CDR3 has 12 amino acids. Trimming cost V 8 bases and J 7 bases; bases outside gene matches: 5. From germline, CDR1 is MNHEY and CDR2 SMNVEV (reference sequence). The CDR3 DNA reads as TGTGCCAGCGTTCCGGGACAGGGGGAGCAGTACTTC. Residues: CASVPGQGEQYF.

This chain connects TRBV11-2 to TRBJ1-1; the match to TRBD1 covers 9 bases. Germline CDR1 is SGHAT and CDR2 is FQNNGV. This CDR3 contains 15 residues. V was clipped by 5 bases and J by 1 base; unmatched bases: 5. Here the CDR3 reads CASSLRTGENTEAFF. The DNA for the CDR3 is TGTGCCAGCAGCCTAAGGACAGGGGAGAACACTGAAGCTTTCTTT.